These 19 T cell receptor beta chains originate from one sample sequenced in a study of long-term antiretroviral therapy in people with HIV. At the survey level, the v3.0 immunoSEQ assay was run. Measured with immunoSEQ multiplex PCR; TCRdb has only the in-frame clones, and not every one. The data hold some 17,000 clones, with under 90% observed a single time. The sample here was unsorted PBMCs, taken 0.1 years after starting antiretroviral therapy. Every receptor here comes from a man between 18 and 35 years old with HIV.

The DNA of the CDR3 is TGTGCCAGCAGTGAAGGGTGGGGACAGAAATATGGCTACACCTTC. It is translated as CASSEGWGQKYGYTF. The rearrangement joins TRBV2 to TRBJ1-2; 7 bases align to TRBD1. J gave up 5 bases and V 1 base, and 7 bases lay outside the gene matches. CDR3 length: 15 amino acids. Germline lookup yields CDR1 SNHLY and CDR2 FYNNEI.

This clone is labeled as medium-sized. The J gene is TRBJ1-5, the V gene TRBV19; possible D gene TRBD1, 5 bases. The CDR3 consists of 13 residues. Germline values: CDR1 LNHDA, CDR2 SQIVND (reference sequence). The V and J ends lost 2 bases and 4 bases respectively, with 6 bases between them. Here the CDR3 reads CASSITGNQPQHF. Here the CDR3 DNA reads TGTGCCAGTAGTATAACAGGTAATCAGCCCCAGCATTTT.

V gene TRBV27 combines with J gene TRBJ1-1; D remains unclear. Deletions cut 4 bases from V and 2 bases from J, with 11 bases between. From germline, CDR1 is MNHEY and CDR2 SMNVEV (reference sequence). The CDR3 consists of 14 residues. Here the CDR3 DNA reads TGTGCCAGCAGTTACGGAACAGCTAACACTGAAGCTTTCTTT. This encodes CASSYGTANTEAFF.

CDR3 DNA sequence: TGTGCCAGCAGCGTAGTTACAGGGGAGCTGTTTTTT. Translated: CASSVVTGELFF. The chain employs TRBV9 and TRBJ2-2, with no clear D. The CDR3 consists of 12 residues. Germline CDR1 is SGDLS and CDR2 is YYNGEE. The V gene lost 0 bases and the J gene lost 8 bases, with 5 bases spanning the gap. Looking up the rest from reference TRBV9 and TRBJ2-2 gives the full variable domain: DSGVTQTPKHLITATGQRVTLRCSPRSGDLSVYWYQQSLDQGLQFLIQYYNGEERAKGNILERFSAQQFPDLHSELNLSSLELGDSALYFCASSVVTGELFFGEGSRLTVL.

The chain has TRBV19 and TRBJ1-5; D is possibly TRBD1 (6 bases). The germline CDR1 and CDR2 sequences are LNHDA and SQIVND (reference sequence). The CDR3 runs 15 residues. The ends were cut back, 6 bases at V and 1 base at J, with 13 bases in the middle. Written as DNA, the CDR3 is TGTGCCAGTAGAACGACAGGCCGAAGCAATCAGCCCCAGCATTTT. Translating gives CASRTTGRSNQPQHF.

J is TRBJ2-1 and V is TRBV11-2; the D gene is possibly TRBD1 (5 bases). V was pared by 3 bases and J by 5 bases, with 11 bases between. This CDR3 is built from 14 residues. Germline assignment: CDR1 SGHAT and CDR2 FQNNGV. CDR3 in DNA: TGTGCCAGCAGCTTCTCAGACAGTAACAATGAGCAGTTCTTC. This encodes CASSFSDSNNEQFF.

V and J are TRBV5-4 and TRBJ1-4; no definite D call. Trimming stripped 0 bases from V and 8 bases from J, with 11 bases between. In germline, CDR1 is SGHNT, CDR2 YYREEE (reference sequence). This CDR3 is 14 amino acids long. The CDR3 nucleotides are TGTGCCAGCAGCTTGGAAGGGTTTGCGGAAAAACTGTTTTTT. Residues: CASSLEGFAEKLFF.

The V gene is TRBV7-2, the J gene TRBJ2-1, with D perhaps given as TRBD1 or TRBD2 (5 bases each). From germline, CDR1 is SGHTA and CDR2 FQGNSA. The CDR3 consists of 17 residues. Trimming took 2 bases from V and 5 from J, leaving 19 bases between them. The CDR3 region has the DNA TGTGCCAGCAGCTTATCCCGCGGTGGCTTGGGGGACAATGAGCAGTTCTTC. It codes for CASSLSRGGLGDNEQFF.

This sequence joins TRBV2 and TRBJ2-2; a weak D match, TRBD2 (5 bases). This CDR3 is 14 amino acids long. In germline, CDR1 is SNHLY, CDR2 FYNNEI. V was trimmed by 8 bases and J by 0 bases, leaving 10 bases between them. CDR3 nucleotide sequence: TGTGCCAGCTTTAAGCGGTCGAACACCGGGGAGCTGTTTTTT. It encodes CASFKRSNTGELFF.

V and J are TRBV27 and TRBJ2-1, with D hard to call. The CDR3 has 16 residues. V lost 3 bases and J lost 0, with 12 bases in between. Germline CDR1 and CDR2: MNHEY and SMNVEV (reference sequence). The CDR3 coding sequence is TGTGCCAGCAGTTTGTCCGCGCACAGCTCCTACAATGAGCAGTTCTTC. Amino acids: CASSLSAHSSYNEQFF.

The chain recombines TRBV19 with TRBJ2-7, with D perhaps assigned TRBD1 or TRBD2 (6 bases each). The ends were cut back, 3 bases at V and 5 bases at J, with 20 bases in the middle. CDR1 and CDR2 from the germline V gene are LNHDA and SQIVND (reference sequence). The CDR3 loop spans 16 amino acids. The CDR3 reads CASSMGGDWNPDEQYF. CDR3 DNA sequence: TGTGCCAGTAGTATGGGGGGCGACTGGAACCCCGACGAGCAGTACTTC.

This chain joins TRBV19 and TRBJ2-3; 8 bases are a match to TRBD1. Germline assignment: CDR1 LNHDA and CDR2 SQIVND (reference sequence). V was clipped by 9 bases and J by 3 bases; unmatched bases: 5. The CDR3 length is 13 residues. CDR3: CASGQGRTDTQYF. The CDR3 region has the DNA TGTGCCAGCGGACAGGGTCGGACAGATACGCAGTATTTT.

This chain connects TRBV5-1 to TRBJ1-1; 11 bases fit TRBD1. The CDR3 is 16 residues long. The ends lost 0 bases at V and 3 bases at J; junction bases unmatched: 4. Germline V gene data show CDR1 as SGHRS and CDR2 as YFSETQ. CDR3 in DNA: TGCGCCAGCAGCTTGGGGACAGGGGGCCCCTACACTGAAGCTTTCTTT. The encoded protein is CASSLGTGGPYTEAFF.

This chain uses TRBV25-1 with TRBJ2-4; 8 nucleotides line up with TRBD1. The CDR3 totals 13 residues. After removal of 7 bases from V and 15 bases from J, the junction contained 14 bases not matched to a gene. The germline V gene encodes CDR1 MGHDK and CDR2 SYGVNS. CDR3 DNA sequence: TGTGCCAGCATGTGGACAGGGCGCATCAATTCGTACTTC. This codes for CASMWTGRINSYF.

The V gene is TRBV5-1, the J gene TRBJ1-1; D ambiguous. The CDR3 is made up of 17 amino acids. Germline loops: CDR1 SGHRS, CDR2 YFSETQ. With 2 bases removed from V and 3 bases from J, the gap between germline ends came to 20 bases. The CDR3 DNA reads TGCGCCAGCAGCTTATCTCGTAAGGGAGGAAGGGACACTGAAGCTTTCTTT. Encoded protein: CASSLSRKGGRDTEAFF.

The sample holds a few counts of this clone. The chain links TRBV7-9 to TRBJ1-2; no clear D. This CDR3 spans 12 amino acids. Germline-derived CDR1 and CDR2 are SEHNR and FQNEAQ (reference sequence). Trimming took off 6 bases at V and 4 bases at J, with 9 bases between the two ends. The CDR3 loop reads CASSGEGYGYTF. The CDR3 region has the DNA TGTGCCAGCAGTGGGGAGGGCTATGGCTACACCTTC.

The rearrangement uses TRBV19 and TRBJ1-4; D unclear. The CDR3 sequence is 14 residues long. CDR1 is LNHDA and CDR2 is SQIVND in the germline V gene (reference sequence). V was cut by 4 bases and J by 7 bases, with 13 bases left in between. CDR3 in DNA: TGTGCCAGTAGTACATCCCTAGCAGGTGAAAAACTGTTTTTT. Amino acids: CASSTSLAGEKLFF.

The CDR3 loop is CASGGVYNEQFF. In DNA, the CDR3 is TGTGCCAGTGGAGGAGTCTACAATGAGCAGTTCTTC. The genes are TRBV19 and TRBJ2-1; the D gene is possibly TRBD2 (5 bases). CDR1 and CDR2 from the germline V gene are LNHDA and SQIVND (reference sequence). The length of the CDR3 is 12 residues. With 8 bases removed from V and 3 bases from J, the gap between germline ends came to 8 bases.

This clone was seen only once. The CDR3 region has the DNA TGTGCCAGCAGCTGGACTAGCAGGGTCTACGAGCAGTACTTC. Translation: CASSWTSRVYEQYF. The chain couples TRBV7-9 to TRBJ2-7; 8 nucleotides align to TRBD2. The germline gives CDR1 SEHNR, CDR2 FQNEAQ (reference sequence). J lost 3 bases, V lost 4 bases, and 5 bases had no gene match. The CDR3 loop spans 14 amino acids.